The text below deals with one T cell receptor (beta chain). This entry is derived from a study of metastatic and nonmetastatic thyroid tumors. Thyroid surgery took place with no prior treatment in any patient. Per the germline V gene, CDR1 is WNHNN and CDR2 is SYGVQD (reference sequence). The CDR3 is made up of 13 amino acids. V was clipped by 10 bases and J by 5 bases; unmatched bases: 6. TCRdb re-clonotyped the PCR reads via MiXCR. The table lists roughly 14,000 clones, over 20% of them singletons. The V call is TRBV10-1, the J call TRBJ2-1; 9 bases map to TRBD2. The source is a female donor with papillary thyroid cancer or a benign thyroid nodule (not recorded which). Some clones in this sample may be carry-over from other donors' samples. Sequenced sample: tumor tissue. The chain's CDR3 is CAKWTSADNEQFF. CDR3 DNA: TGCGCCAAATGGACTAGCGCTGACAATGAGCAGTTCTTC.